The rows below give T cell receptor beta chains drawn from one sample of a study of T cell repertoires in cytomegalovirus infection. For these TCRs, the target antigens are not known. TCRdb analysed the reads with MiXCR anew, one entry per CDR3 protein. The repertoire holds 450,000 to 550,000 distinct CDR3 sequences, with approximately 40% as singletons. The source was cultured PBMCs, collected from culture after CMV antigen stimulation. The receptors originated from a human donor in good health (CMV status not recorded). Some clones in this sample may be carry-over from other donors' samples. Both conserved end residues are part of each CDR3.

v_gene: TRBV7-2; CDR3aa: CASSPSGQLGFF
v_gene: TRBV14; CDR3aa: CASSQGGGRVYSPLHF
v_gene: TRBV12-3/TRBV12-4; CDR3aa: CASSYRGNNEKLFF
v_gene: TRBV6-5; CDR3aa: CASSYSYGRGLQNEQFF
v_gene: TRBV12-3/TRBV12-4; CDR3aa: CASSLTGETQYF
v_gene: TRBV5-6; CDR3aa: CASSPQGAPDTQYF
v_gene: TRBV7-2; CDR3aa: CASSPKTGSREPQHF
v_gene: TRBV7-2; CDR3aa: CASSLRFRGGIKTNYEQYF
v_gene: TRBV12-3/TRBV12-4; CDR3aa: CASSTNQGLNSPLHF
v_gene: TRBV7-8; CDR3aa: CASSWVNEQFF
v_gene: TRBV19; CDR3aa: CASSTPTSSTDTQYF
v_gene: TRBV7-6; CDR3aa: CASSWGDRSYEQYF
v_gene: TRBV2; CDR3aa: CASTEDRPYGYTF
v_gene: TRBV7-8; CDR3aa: CASSLGRTDTQYF
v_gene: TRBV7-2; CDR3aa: CASSFSSGRAGGDTQYF
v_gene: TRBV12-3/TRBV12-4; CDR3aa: CASSFGGTPYEQYF
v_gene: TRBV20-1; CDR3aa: CSAYTGTRAYNEQFF